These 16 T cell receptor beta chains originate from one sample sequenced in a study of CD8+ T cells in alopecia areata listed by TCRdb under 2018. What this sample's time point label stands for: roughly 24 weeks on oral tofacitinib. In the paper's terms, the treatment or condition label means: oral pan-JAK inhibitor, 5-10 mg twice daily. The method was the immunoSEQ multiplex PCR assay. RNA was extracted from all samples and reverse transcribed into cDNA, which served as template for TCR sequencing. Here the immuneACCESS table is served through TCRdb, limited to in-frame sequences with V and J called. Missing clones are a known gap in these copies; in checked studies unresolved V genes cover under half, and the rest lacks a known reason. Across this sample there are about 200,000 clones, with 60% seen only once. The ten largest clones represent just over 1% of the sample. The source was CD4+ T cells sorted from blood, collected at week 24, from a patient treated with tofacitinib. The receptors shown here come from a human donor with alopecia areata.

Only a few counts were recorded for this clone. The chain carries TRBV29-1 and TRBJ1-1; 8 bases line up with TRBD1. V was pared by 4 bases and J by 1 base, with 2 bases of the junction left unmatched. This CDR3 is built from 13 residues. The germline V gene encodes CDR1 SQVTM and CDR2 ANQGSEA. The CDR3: CSVVGTGNTEAFF. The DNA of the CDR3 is TGCAGCGTTGTGGGGACAGGGAACACTGAAGCTTTCTTT.

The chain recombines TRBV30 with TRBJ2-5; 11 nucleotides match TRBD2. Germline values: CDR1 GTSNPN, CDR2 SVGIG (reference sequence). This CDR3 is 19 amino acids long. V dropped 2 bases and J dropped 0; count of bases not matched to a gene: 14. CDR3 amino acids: CAWSKISGTSGLYQETQYF. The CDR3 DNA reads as TGTGCCTGGAGTAAGATCTCGGGGACTAGCGGATTATACCAAGAGACCCAGTACTTC.

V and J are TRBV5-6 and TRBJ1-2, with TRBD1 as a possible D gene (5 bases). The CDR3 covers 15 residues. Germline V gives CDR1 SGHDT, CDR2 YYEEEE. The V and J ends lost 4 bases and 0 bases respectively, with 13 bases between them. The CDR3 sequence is CASSLDRSPNYGYTF. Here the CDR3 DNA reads TGTGCCAGCAGCCTAGACAGATCGCCTAACTATGGCTACACCTTC.

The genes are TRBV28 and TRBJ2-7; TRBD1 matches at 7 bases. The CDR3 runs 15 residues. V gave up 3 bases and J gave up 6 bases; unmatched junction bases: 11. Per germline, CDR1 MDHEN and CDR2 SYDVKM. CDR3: CASSLDRPYHGEQYF. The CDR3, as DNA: TGTGCCAGCAGTTTGGACAGGCCGTACCATGGCGAGCAGTACTTC.

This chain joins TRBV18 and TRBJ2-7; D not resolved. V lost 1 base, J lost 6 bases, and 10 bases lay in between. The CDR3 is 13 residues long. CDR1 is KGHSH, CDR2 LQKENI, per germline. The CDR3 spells CASSPQRYGEQYF. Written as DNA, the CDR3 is TGTGCCAGCTCACCACAGAGGTACGGCGAGCAGTACTTC.

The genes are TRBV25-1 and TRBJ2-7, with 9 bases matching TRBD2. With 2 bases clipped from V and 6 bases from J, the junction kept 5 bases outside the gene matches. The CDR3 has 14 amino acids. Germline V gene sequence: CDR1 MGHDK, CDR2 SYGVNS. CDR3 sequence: CASSEPGLASEQYF. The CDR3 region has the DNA TGTGCCAGCAGTGAACCGGGACTAGCTTCCGAGCAGTACTTC.

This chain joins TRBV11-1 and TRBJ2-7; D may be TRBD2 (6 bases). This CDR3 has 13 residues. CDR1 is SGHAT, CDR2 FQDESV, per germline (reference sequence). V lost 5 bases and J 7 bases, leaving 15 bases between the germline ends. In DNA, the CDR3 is TGTGCCAGCAGCCAGGGACTCGCTCGGGAGCAGTACTTC. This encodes CASSQGLAREQYF.

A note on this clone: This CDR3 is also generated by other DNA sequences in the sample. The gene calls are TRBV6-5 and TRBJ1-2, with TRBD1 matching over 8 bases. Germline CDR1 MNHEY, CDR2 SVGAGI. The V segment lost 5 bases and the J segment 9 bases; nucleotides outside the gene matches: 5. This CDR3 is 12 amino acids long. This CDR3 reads CASSPGQGRYTF. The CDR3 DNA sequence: TGTGCCAGCAGTCCAGGACAGGGCCGCTACACCTTC.

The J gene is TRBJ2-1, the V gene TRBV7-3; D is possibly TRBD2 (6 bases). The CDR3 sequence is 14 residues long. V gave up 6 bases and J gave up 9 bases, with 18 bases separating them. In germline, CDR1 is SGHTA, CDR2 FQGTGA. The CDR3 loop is CASSRAHPGGEQFF. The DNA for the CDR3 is TGTGCCAGCAGTCGCGCACATCCCGGGGGTGAGCAGTTCTTC.

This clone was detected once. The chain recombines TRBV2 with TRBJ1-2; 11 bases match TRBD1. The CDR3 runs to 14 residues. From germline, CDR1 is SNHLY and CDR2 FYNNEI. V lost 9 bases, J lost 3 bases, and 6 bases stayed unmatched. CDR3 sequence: CARTGTGGDYGYTF. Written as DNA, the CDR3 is TGTGCCAGAACAGGGACAGGGGGAGACTATGGCTACACCTTC.

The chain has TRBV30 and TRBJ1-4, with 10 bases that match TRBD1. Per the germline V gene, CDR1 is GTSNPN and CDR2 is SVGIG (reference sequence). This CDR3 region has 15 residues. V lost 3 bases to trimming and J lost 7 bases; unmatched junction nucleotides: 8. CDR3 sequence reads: CAWRTAGTGVEKLFF. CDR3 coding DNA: TGTGCCTGGAGGACTGCCGGGACAGGGGTTGAAAAACTGTTTTTT.

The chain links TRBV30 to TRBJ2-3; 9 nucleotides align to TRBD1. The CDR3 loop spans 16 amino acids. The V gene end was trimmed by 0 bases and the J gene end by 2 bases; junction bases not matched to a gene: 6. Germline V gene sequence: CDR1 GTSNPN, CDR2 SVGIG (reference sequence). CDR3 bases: TGTGCCTGGAGTGTAGGGACAGGGCTCAACACAGATACGCAGTATTTT. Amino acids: CAWSVGTGLNTDTQYF.

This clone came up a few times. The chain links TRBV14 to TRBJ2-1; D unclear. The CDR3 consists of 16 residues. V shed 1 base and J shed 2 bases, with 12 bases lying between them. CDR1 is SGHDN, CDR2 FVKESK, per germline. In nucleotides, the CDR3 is TGTGCCAGCAGCCAAGGGAAGGGTGGCGCCTACAATGAGCAGTTCTTC. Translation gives CASSQGKGGAYNEQFF.

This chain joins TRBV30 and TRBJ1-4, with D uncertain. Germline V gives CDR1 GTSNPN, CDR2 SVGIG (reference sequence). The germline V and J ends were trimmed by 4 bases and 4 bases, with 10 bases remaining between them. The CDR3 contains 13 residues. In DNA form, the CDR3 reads TGTGCCTGGACGGCTCCCTATAATGAAAAACTGTTTTTT. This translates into CAWTAPYNEKLFF.

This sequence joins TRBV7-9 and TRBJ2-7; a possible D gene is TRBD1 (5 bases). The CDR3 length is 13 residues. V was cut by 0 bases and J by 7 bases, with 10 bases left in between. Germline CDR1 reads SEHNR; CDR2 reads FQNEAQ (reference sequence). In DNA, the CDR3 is TGTGCCAGCAGCTTAGCAGGGGTTGGAGAGCAGTACTTC. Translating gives CASSLAGVGEQYF.

The CDR3 sequence is CAWSVGGQGRTEAFF. CDR3 DNA sequence: TGTGCCTGGAGTGTAGGGGGACAGGGGAGGACTGAAGCTTTCTTT. The gene calls are TRBV30 and TRBJ1-1, with 10 bases that match TRBD1. V shed 0 bases and J 5 bases; nucleotides not matched to a gene: 6. From germline, CDR1 is GTSNPN and CDR2 SVGIG (reference sequence). This CDR3 contains 15 residues. The variable domain in full, completed from reference TRBV30 and TRBJ1-1, reads SQTIHQWPATLVQPVGSPLSLECTVEGTSNPNLYWYRQAAGRGLQLLFYSVGIGQISSEVPQNLSASRPQDRQFILSSKKLLLSDSGFYLCAWSVGGQGRTEAFFGQGTRLTVV.